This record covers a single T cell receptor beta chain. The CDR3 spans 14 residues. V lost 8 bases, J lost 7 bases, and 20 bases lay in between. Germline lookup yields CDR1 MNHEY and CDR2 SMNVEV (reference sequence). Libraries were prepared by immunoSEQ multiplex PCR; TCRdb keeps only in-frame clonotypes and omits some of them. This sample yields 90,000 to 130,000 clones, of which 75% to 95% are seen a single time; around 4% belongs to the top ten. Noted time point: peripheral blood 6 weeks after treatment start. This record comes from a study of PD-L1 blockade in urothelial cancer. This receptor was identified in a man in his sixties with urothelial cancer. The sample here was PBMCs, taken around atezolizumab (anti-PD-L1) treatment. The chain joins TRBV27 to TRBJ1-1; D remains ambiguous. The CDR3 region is CASGSYLQRFEAFF. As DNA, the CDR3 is TGTGCCAGCGGAAGTTACCTGCAGCGATTTGAAGCTTTCTTT.